The present TCR beta chain was sequenced within a study of blood T cell repertoires in COVID-19. Across the study: Acute and convalescent COVID-19 specimens originated in the United States, Italy and Spain. Sources were T cells, B-cell-depleted T cells, or PBMCs; the material itself was cDNA or gDNA.

Original data processing: The authors estimated nucleated cell counts from reference gene primer amplification. The data were produced by immunoSEQ multiplex PCR, yet TCRdb's version contains in-frame clones alone and is incomplete. V, J and clone size are taken as reported in that table, and D and trimming were inferred from the DNA itself. The sample has about 150,000 clones, about nine tenths seen once; the top ten hold approximately 2.4%. The CDR3 covers 17 residues. Deletions cut 1 base from V and 11 bases from J, with 23 bases between. Germline-derived CDR1 and CDR2 are MDHEN and SYDVKM. This clone showed up just once.

The receptor comes from a woman in her 70s with acute or convalescent COVID-19. Sequencing was done on a sample of peripheral blood. The rearrangement joins TRBV28 to TRBJ1-4, with D unclear. CDR3 nucleotides: TGTGCCAGCAGTTTATATTCGCGTTCGAGCAAGCCCGCCAAACTGTTTTTT. Its translation: CASSLYSRSSKPAKLFF.